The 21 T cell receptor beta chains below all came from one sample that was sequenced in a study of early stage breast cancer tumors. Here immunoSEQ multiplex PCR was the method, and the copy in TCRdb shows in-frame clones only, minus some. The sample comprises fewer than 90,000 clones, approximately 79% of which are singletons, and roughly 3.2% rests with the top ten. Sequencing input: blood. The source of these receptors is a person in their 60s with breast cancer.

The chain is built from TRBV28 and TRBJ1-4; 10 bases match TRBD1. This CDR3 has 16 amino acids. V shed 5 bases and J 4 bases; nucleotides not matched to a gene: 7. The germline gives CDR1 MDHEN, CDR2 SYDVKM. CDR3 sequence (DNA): TGTGCCAGCAGTCCCCCCGGGACAGGGGATAATGAAAAACTGTTTTTT. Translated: CASSPPGTGDNEKLFF. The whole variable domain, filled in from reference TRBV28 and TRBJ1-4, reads DVKVTQSSRYLVKRTGEKVFLECVQDMDHENMFWYRQDPGLGLRLIYFSYDVKMKEKGDIPEGYSVSREKKERFSLILESASTNQTSMYLCASSPPGTGDNEKLFFGSGTQLSVL.

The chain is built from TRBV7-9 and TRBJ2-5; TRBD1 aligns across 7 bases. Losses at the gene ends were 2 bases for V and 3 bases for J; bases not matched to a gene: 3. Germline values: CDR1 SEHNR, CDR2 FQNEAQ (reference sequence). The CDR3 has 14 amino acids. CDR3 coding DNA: TGTGCCAGCAGCTTATGGGACAGTGAAGAGACCCAGTACTTC. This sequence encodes CASSLWDSEETQYF. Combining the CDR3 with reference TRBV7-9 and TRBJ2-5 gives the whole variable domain DTGVSQNPRHKITKRGQNVTFRCDPISEHNRLYWYRQTLGQGPEFLTYFQNEAQLEKSRLLSDRFSAERPKGSFSTLEIQRTEQGDSAMYLCASSLWDSEETQYFGPGTRLLVL.

CDR3 residues: CARSLNRDDTYNEQFF. In DNA form, the CDR3 reads TGTGCCAGAAGCTTAAACCGGGACGACACTTACAATGAGCAGTTCTTC. The V and J genes are TRBV7-5 and TRBJ2-1. TRBV7-5 has pseudogene status. The CDR3 is made up of 16 amino acids.

CDR3 sequence: CASTLQGMLNGYTF. The CDR3 DNA is TGTGCCAGCACTTTACAGGGGATGCTCAATGGCTACACCTTC. The chain uses TRBV5-6 and TRBJ1-2; 7 bases match TRBD1. Germline V gene lookup returns CDR1 SGHDT and CDR2 YYEEEE. V trimming: 6 bases; J trimming: 6 bases; junction bases outside the gene matches: 11. This CDR3 has 14 amino acids.

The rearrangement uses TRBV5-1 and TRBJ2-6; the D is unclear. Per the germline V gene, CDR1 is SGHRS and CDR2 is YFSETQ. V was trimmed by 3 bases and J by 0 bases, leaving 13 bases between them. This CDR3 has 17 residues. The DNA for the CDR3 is TGCGCCAGCAGCTCCCGGCCTGTAACCTCTGGGGCCAACGTCCTGACTTTC. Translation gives CASSSRPVTSGANVLTF.

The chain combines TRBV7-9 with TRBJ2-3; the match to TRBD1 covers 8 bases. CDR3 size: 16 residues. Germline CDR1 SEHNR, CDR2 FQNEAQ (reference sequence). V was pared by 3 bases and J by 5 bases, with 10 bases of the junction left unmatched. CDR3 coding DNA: TGTGCCAGCAGCTTTTCAGGGGGCGCGGGGATAGATACGCAGTATTTT. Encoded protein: CASSFSGGAGIDTQYF. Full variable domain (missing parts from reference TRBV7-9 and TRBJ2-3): DTGVSQNPRHKITKRGQNVTFRCDPISEHNRLYWYRQTLGQGPEFLTYFQNEAQLEKSRLLSDRFSAERPKGSFSTLEIQRTEQGDSAMYLCASSFSGGAGIDTQYFGPGTRLTVL.

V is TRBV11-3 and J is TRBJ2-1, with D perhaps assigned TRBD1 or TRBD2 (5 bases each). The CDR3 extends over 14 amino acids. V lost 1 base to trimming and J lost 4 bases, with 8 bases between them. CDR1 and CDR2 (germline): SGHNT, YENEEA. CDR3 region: CASSLGGIYNEQFF. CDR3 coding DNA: TGTGCCAGCAGCTTAGGGGGGATTTACAATGAGCAGTTCTTC.

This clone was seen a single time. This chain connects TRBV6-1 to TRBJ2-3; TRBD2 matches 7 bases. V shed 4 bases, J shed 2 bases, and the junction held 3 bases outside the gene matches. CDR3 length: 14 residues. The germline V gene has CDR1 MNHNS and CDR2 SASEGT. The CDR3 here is CASSGLAPTDTQYF. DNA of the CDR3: TGTGCCAGCAGTGGACTAGCTCCCACAGATACGCAGTATTTT.

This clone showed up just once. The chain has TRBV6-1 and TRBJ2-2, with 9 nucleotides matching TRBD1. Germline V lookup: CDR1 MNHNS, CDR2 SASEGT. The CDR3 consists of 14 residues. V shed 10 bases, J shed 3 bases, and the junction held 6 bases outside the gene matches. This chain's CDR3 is CATEQGAYTGELFF. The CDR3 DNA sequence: TGTGCCACCGAACAGGGGGCGTACACCGGGGAGCTGTTTTTT.

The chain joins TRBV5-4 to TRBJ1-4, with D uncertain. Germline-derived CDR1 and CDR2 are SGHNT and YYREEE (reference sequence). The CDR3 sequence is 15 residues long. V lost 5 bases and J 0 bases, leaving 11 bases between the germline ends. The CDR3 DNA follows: TGTGCCAGCAGGCTCGACGGTGCAACTAATGAAAAACTGTTTTTT. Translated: CASRLDGATNEKLFF.

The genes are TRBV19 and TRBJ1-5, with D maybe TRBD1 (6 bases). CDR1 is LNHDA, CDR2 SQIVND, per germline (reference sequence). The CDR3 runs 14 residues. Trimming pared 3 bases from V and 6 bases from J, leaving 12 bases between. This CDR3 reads CASSITGRPQPQHF. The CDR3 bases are TGTGCCAGTAGTATTACAGGGCGGCCTCAGCCCCAGCATTTT.

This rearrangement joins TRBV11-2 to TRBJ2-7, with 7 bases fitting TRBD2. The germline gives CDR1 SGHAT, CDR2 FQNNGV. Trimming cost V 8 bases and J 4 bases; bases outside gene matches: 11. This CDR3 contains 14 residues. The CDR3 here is CASGGSGGVYEQYF. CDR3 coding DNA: TGTGCCAGCGGCGGGTCGGGGGGAGTTTACGAGCAGTACTTC.

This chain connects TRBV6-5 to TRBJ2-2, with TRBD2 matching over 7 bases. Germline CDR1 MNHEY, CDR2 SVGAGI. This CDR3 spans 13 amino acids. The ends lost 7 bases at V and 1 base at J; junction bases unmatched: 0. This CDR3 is CASTGGNTGELFF. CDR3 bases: TGTGCCAGCACGGGGGGGAACACCGGGGAGCTGTTTTTT.

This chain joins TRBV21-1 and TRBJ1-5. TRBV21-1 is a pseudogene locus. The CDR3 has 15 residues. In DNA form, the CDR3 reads TGTGCCAGCACCCACTCCCGGGGGGGCAATCAGCCCCAGCATTTT. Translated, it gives CASTHSRGGNQPQHF.

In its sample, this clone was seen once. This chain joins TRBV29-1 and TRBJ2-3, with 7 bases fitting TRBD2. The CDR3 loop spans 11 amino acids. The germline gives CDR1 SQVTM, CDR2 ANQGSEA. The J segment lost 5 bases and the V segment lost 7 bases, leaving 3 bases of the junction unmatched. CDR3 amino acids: CSDGGGDTQYF. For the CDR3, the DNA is TGCAGCGATGGGGGGGGAGATACGCAGTATTTT.

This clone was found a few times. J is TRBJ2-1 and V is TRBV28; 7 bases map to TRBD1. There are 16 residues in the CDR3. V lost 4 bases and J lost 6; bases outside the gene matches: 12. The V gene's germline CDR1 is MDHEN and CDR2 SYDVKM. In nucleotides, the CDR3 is TGTGCCAGCAGTTCCCAGACAGGGCCGGCGGGCAATGAGCAGTTCTTC. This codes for CASSSQTGPAGNEQFF.

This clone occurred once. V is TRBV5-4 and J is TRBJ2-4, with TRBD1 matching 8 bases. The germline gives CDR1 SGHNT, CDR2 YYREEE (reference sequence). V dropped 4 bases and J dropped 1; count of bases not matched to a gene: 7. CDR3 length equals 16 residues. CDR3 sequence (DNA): TGTGCCAGCAGCCCCGACAGGGGACGGGCCAAAAACATTCAGTACTTC. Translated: CASSPDRGRAKNIQYF.

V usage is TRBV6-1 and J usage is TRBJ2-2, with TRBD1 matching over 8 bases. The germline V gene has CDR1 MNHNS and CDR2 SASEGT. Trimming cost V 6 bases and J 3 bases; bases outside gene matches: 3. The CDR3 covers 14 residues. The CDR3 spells CASRETGDTGELFF. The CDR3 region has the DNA TGTGCCAGCAGGGAGACAGGGGACACCGGGGAGCTGTTTTTT.

The CDR3 DNA reads as TGTGCCTGGAACAGAGCCTCCTACAATGAGCAGTTCTTC. Encoded protein: CAWNRASYNEQFF. The V and J genes are TRBV30 and TRBJ2-1; unclear D gene. Germline loops: CDR1 GTSNPN, CDR2 SVGIG (reference sequence). The CDR3 loop spans 13 amino acids. Between the trimmed V and J ends, which lost 4 bases and 0 bases, there was a span of 7 bases.

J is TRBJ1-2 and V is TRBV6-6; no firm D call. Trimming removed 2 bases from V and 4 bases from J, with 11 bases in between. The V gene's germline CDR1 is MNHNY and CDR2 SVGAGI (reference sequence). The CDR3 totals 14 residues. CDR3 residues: CASSYEGLTYGYTF. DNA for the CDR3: TGTGCCAGCAGTTACGAGGGCCTGACCTATGGCTACACCTTC.

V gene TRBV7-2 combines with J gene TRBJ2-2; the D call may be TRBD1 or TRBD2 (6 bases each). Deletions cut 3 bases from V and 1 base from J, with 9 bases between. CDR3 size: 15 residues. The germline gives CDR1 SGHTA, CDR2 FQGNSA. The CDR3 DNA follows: TGTGCCAGCAGCTTCGGGGGCCGGAACACCGGGGAGCTGTTTTTT. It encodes CASSFGGRNTGELFF.